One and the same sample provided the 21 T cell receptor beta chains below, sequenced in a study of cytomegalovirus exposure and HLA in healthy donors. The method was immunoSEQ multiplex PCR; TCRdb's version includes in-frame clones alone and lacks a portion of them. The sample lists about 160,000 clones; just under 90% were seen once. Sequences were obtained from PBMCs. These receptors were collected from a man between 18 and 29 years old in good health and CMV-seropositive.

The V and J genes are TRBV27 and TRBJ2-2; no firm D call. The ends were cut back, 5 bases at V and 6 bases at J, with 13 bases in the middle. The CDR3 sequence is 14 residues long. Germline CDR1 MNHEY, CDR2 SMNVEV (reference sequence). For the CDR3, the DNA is TGTGCCAGCAGTCAACCTGCACTATCCGGGGAGCTGTTTTTT. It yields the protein CASSQPALSGELFF.

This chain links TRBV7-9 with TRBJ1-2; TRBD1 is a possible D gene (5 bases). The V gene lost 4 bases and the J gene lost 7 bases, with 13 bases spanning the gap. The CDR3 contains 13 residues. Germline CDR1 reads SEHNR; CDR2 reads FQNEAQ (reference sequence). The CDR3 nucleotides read TGTGCCAGCAGCTCGGGGAGCGGGGGTGGCTACACCTTC. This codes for CASSSGSGGGYTF.

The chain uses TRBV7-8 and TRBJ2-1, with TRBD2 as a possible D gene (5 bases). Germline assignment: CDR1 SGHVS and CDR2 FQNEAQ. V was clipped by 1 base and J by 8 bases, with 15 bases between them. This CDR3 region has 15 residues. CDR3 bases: TGTGCCAGCAGCTTAGTAGCTAGCCCCCGGTATGAGCAGTTCTTC. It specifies CASSLVASPRYEQFF. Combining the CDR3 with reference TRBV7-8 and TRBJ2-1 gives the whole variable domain GAGVSQSPRYKVAKRGQDVALRCDPISGHVSLFWYQQALGQGPEFLTYFQNEAQLDKSGLPSDRFFAERPEGSVSTLKIQRTQQEDSAVYLCASSLVASPRYEQFFGPGTRLTVL.

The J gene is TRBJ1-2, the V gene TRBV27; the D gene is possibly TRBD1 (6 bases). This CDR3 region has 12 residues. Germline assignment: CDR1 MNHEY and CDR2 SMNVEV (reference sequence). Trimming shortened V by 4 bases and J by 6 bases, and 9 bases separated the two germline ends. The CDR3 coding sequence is TGTGCCAGCAGTTGGGGGGGCGATGGCTACACCTTC. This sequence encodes CASSWGGDGYTF.

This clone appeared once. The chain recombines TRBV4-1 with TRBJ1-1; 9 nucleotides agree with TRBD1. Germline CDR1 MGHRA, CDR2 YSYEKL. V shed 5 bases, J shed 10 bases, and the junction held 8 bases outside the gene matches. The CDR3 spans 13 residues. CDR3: CASSSRDRERAFF. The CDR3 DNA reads TGCGCCAGCAGCTCCCGGGACAGGGAAAGAGCTTTCTTT.

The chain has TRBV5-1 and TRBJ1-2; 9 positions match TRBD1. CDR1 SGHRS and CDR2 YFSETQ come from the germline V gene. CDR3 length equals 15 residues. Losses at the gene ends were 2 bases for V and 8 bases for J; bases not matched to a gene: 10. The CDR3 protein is CASSLGSTGGQGYTF. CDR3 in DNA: TGCGCCAGCAGCTTAGGGTCCACAGGGGGCCAAGGCTACACCTTC.

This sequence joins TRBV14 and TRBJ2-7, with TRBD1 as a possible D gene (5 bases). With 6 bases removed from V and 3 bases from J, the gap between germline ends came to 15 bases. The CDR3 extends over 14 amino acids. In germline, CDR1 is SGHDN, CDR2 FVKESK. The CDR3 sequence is CASSISGIGYEQYF. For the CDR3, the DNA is TGTGCCAGCAGTATATCAGGGATCGGCTACGAGCAGTACTTC.

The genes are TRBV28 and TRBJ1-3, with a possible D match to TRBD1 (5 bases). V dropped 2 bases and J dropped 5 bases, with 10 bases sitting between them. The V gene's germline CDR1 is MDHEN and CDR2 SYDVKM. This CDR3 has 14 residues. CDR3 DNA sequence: TGTGCCAGCAGTTTACAGGGAGGTAGAAACACCATATATTTT. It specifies CASSLQGGRNTIYF.

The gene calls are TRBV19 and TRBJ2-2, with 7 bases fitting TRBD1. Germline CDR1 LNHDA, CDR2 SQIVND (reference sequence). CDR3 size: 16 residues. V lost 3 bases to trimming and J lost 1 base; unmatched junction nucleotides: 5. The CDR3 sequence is CASSMEGGRNTGELFF. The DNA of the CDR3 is TGTGCCAGTAGTATGGAAGGGGGCCGGAACACCGGGGAGCTGTTTTTT.

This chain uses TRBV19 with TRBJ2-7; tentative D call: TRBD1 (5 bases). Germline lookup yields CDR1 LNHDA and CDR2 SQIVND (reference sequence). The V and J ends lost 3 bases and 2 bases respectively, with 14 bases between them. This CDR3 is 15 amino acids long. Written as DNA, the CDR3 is TGTGCCAGTAGTATTTATCCAGGGTCGCCCTACGAGCAGTACTTC. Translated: CASSIYPGSPYEQYF.

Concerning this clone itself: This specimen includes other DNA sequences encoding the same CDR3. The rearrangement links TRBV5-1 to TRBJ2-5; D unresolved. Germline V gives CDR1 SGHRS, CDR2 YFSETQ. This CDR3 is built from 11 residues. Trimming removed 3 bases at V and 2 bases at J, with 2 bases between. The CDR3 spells CASSSQETQYF. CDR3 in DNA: TGCGCCAGCAGCTCTCAAGAGACCCAGTACTTC.

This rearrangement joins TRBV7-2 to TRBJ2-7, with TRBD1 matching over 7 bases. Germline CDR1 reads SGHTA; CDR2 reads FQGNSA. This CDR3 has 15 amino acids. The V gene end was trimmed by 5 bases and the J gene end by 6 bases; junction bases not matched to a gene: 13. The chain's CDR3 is CASSPRAGGFGEQYF. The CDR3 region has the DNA TGTGCCAGCAGCCCGAGGGCAGGGGGATTCGGCGAGCAGTACTTC.

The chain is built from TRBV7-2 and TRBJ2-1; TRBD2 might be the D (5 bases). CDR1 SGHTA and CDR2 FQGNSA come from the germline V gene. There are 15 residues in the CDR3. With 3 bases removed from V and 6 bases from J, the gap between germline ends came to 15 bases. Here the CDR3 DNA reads TGTGCCAGCAGCTTGGACGGGGTGGGCCCCAATGAGCAGTTCTTC. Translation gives CASSLDGVGPNEQFF.

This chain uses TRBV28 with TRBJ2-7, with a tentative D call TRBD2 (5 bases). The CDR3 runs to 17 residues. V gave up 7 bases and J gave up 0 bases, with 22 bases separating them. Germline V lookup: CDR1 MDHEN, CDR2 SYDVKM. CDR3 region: CASTQITNNRGSYEQYF. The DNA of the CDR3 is TGTGCCAGCACCCAAATCACGAATAATCGGGGCTCCTACGAGCAGTACTTC. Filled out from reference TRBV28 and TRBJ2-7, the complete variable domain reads DVKVTQSSRYLVKRTGEKVFLECVQDMDHENMFWYRQDPGLGLRLIYFSYDVKMKEKGDIPEGYSVSREKKERFSLILESASTNQTSMYLCASTQITNNRGSYEQYFGPGTRLTVT.

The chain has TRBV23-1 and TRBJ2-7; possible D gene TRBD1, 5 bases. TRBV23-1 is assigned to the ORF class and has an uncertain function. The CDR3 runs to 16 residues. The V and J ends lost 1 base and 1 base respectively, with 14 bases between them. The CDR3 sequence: CASSQLKDSVSYEQYF. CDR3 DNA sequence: TGCGCCAGCAGTCAATTGAAAGACAGCGTTTCCTACGAGCAGTACTTC.

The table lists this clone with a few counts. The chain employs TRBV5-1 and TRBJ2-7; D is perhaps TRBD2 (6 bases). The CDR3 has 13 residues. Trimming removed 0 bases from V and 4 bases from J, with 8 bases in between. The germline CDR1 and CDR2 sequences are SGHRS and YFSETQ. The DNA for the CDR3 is TGCGCCAGCAGCTTGGAGCGGGCATACGAGCAGTACTTC. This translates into CASSLERAYEQYF.

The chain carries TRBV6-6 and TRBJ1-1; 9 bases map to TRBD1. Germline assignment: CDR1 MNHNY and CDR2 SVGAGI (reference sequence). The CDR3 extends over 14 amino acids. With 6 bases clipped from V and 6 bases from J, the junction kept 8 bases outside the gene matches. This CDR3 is CASRTGGGRPEAFF. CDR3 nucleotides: TGTGCCAGCAGGACAGGGGGTGGCCGGCCTGAAGCTTTCTTT.

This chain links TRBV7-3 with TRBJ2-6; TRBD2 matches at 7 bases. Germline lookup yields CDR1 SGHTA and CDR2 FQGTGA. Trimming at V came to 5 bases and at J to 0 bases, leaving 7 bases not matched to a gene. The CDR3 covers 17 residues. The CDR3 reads CASSPRGSLSGANVLTF. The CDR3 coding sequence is TGTGCCAGCAGCCCGCGGGGGTCCCTCTCTGGGGCCAACGTCCTGACTTTC.

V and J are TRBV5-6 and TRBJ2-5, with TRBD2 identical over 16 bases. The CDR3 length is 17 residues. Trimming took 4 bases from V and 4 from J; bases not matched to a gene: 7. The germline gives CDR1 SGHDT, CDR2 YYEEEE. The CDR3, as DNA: TGTGCCAGCAGCCTCGGGACTAGCGGGAGGGTAGTAGAGACCCAGTACTTC. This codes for CASSLGTSGRVVETQYF.

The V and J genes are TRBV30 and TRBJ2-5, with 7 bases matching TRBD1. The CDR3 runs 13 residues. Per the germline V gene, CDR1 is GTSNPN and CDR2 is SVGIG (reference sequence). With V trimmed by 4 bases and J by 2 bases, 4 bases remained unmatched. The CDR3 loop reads CAWTPGQQETQYF. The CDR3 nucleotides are TGTGCCTGGACCCCGGGACAGCAAGAGACCCAGTACTTC.

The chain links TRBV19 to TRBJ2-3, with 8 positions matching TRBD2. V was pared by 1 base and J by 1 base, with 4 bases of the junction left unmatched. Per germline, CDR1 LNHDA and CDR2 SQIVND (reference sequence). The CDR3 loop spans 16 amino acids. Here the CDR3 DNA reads TGTGCCAGTAGTATAGGGCTAGCGGGTGGCACAGATACGCAGTATTTT. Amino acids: CASSIGLAGGTDTQYF.